These T cell receptor beta chains were read from a single sample in a study of T-cell reconstitution after alpha-beta-depleted transplantation in children. TCRdb itself ran the PCR reads through MiXCR, one entry per CDR3 protein. This sample has a few hundred thousand distinct CDR3 sequences, with about 18% found just once. Sample: PBMCs from the stem cell graft donor, taken from the stem cell graft. Source of these receptors: a human donor who donated a stem cell graft to a child with acute lymphoblastic leukemia. Each CDR3 is given with its conserved first and last residue. Fields, in order: J gene, D gene, clone size, V gene, CDR3 protein, CDR3 DNA. A D gene is named only where the DNA matches it firmly. A clone size is listed for some rows: how often the clone was seen (once, few, many), or a class if it is expanded.

j_gene: TRBJ2-7; d_gene: TRBD2; abundance: -; v_gene: TRBV5-1; CDR3aa: CASSLGGTSGLYEQYF; CDR3nt: TGCGCCAGCAGCTTAGGGGGGACTAGTGGCCTCTACGAGCAGTACTTC
j_gene: TRBJ2-7; d_gene: -; abundance: -; v_gene: TRBV9; CDR3aa: CASSVGPDFHYEQYF; CDR3nt: TGTGCCAGCAGCGTAGGGCCGGACTTCCACTACGAGCAGTACTTC
j_gene: TRBJ2-7; d_gene: TRBD1; abundance: few; v_gene: TRBV27; CDR3aa: CASSYQTGGHYEQYF; CDR3nt: TGTGCCAGCAGTTATCAGACAGGGGGCCACTACGAGCAGTACTTC
j_gene: TRBJ2-7; d_gene: TRBD2; abundance: -; v_gene: TRBV5-1; CDR3aa: CASSSGPPGLASYEQYF; CDR3nt: TGCGCCAGCAGCTCAGGCCCCCCGGGACTAGCGTCCTACGAGCAGTACTTC
j_gene: TRBJ2-7; d_gene: -; abundance: few; v_gene: TRBV25-1; CDR3aa: CASNGQRDYEQYF; CDR3nt: TGTGCCAGCAACGGACAGCGAGACTACGAGCAGTACTTC
j_gene: TRBJ1-3; d_gene: -; abundance: few; v_gene: TRBV5-1; CDR3aa: CASSLAGGYASSGNTIYF; CDR3nt: TGCGCCAGCAGCTTGGCCGGCGGGTACGCCAGCTCTGGAAACACCATATATTTT
j_gene: TRBJ2-7; d_gene: TRBD2; abundance: -; v_gene: TRBV5-1; CDR3aa: CASSLLAGTLEQYF; CDR3nt: TGCGCCAGCAGCTTACTAGCGGGAACCTTAGAGCAGTACTTC
j_gene: TRBJ2-7; d_gene: TRBD2; abundance: -; v_gene: TRBV27; CDR3aa: CASSHERGYEQYF; CDR3nt: TGTGCCAGCAGTCACGAGCGGGGCTACGAGCAGTACTTC
j_gene: TRBJ2-1; d_gene: -; abundance: few; v_gene: TRBV12-3/TRBV12-4; CDR3aa: CASSRQGWENEQFF; CDR3nt: TGTGCCAGCAGCCGCCAGGGATGGGAGAATGAGCAGTTCTTC
j_gene: TRBJ1-2; d_gene: -; abundance: few; v_gene: TRBV14; CDR3aa: CASSLRNSAGYGYTF; CDR3nt: TGTGCCAGCAGCCTCCGAAACAGTGCGGGCTATGGCTACACCTTC
j_gene: TRBJ2-1; d_gene: -; abundance: -; v_gene: TRBV30; CDR3aa: CAWSVVELIKQFF; CDR3nt: TGTGCCTGGAGTGTAGTTGAACTGATAAAGCAGTTCTTC
j_gene: TRBJ1-1; d_gene: -; abundance: few; v_gene: TRBV15; CDR3aa: CATSREPGSWAFF; CDR3nt: TGTGCCACCAGCAGAGAGCCAGGGTCCTGGGCTTTCTTT
j_gene: TRBJ2-7; d_gene: -; abundance: -; v_gene: TRBV3-1; CDR3aa: CASSPGASGEQYF; CDR3nt: TGTGCCAGCAGCCCCGGGGCGAGCGGGGAGCAGTACTTC
j_gene: TRBJ2-1; d_gene: TRBD1; abundance: few; v_gene: TRBV11-1; CDR3aa: CASSRTGVLFNEQFF; CDR3nt: TGTGCCAGCAGTCGGACAGGGGTTCTTTTCAATGAGCAGTTCTTC
j_gene: TRBJ2-7; d_gene: TRBD2; abundance: -; v_gene: TRBV20-1; CDR3aa: CSARDLRVSGARLEQYF; CDR3nt: TGCAGTGCTAGAGATCTCAGAGTAAGCGGGGCCAGGCTCGAGCAGTACTTC
j_gene: TRBJ2-7; d_gene: TRBD1; abundance: few; v_gene: TRBV7-9; CDR3aa: CASSSYRDRGDYEQYF; CDR3nt: TGTGCCAGCAGCTCTTACCGGGACAGGGGGGACTACGAGCAGTACTTC
j_gene: TRBJ2-3; d_gene: TRBD1; abundance: -; v_gene: TRBV5-1; CDR3aa: CASSLDPGGPDTQYF; CDR3nt: TGCGCCAGCAGCTTGGACCCAGGGGGACCAGATACGCAGTATTTT
j_gene: TRBJ2-7; d_gene: -; abundance: few; v_gene: TRBV20-1; CDR3aa: CSLQGSSGTLHEQYF; CDR3nt: TGCAGTTTACAGGGGAGTAGCGGGACCCTCCACGAGCAGTACTTC
j_gene: TRBJ1-6; d_gene: -; abundance: -; v_gene: TRBV2; CDR3aa: CASSERAPGGRNSPLHF; CDR3nt: TGTGCCAGCAGTGAACGGGCCCCGGGGGGCCGAAATTCACCCCTCCACTTT
j_gene: TRBJ2-2; d_gene: TRBD2; abundance: -; v_gene: TRBV7-8; CDR3aa: CASSLGLARSNTGELFF; CDR3nt: TGTGCCAGCAGCCTAGGACTAGCGAGATCGAACACCGGGGAGCTGTTTTTT
j_gene: TRBJ2-7; d_gene: TRBD2; abundance: -; v_gene: TRBV5-6; CDR3aa: CASSTAPGTSGGVTYEQYF; CDR3nt: TGTGCCAGCAGCACCGCTCCCGGGACTAGCGGGGGCGTAACCTACGAGCAGTACTTC
j_gene: TRBJ1-1; d_gene: -; abundance: -; v_gene: TRBV12-3/TRBV12-4; CDR3aa: CASSFAGSKTEAFF; CDR3nt: TGTGCCAGCAGTTTCGCCGGGTCGAAAACTGAAGCTTTCTTT
j_gene: TRBJ2-2; d_gene: TRBD2; abundance: many; v_gene: TRBV7-2; CDR3aa: CASSWPSGSHLTGELFF; CDR3nt: TGTGCCAGCAGCTGGCCTAGCGGGAGCCATTTGACCGGGGAGCTGTTTTTT
j_gene: TRBJ1-2; d_gene: TRBD1; abundance: few; v_gene: TRBV27; CDR3aa: CASSNQGAGGYTF; CDR3nt: TGTGCCAGCAGCAACCAGGGGGCGGGGGGCTACACCTTC
j_gene: TRBJ1-2; d_gene: TRBD1; abundance: -; v_gene: TRBV7-9; CDR3aa: CASSLPGQYGYTF; CDR3nt: TGTGCCAGCAGCTTGCCGGGACAGTATGGCTACACCTTC
j_gene: TRBJ2-6; d_gene: -; abundance: many; v_gene: TRBV7-3; CDR3aa: CASSHPGANVLTF; CDR3nt: TGTGCCAGCAGCCACCCCGGGGCCAACGTCCTGACTTTC
j_gene: TRBJ2-5; d_gene: -; abundance: few; v_gene: TRBV20-1; CDR3aa: CSAQTRTSTTVETQYF; CDR3nt: TGCAGTGCTCAAACCAGGACTTCCACGACGGTAGAGACCCAGTACTTC
j_gene: TRBJ1-1; d_gene: -; abundance: few; v_gene: TRBV12-3/TRBV12-4; CDR3aa: CASSSSHRGREDTEAFF; CDR3nt: TGTGCCAGCAGTTCCTCCCATCGAGGAAGAGAGGACACTGAAGCTTTCTTT
j_gene: TRBJ1-1; d_gene: -; abundance: -; v_gene: TRBV6-1; CDR3aa: CASSTHRATGAFF; CDR3nt: TGTGCCAGCAGTACCCATCGGGCCACTGGAGCTTTCTTT
j_gene: TRBJ2-1; d_gene: TRBD2; abundance: -; v_gene: TRBV4-2; CDR3aa: CASSQGTRKYNEQFF; CDR3nt: TGTGCCAGCAGCCAGGGGACTAGAAAATACAATGAGCAGTTCTTC
j_gene: TRBJ2-1; d_gene: -; abundance: many; v_gene: TRBV4-2; CDR3aa: CASSQALRGGEQFF; CDR3nt: TGTGCCAGCAGCCAAGCTTTAAGGGGGGGTGAGCAGTTCTTC
j_gene: TRBJ2-1; d_gene: TRBD2; abundance: -; v_gene: TRBV5-6; CDR3aa: CASSLALGAGGRSYNEQFF; CDR3nt: TGTGCCAGCAGCTTGGCCTTAGGGGCGGGAGGTCGCTCCTACAATGAGCAGTTCTTC
j_gene: TRBJ1-2; d_gene: TRBD1; abundance: few; v_gene: TRBV24-1; CDR3aa: CATSDSTGFYGYTF; CDR3nt: TGTGCCACCAGTGACTCGACAGGGTTCTATGGCTACACCTTC
j_gene: TRBJ2-1; d_gene: -; abundance: few; v_gene: TRBV5-5; CDR3aa: CASSLIVLGSYNEQFF; CDR3nt: TGTGCCAGCAGCCTAATAGTCCTCGGGTCCTACAATGAGCAGTTCTTC
j_gene: TRBJ1-2; d_gene: -; abundance: -; v_gene: TRBV29-1; CDR3aa: CSVAPGAHGYTF; CDR3nt: TGCAGCGTGGCCCCGGGGGCTCATGGCTACACCTTC
j_gene: TRBJ2-7; d_gene: -; abundance: -; v_gene: TRBV27; CDR3aa: CASTPRGTTYEQYF; CDR3nt: TGTGCCAGCACCCCTAGGGGAACAACCTACGAGCAGTACTTC
j_gene: TRBJ2-1; d_gene: -; abundance: -; v_gene: TRBV27; CDR3aa: CASSLAAIYNEQFF; CDR3nt: TGTGCCAGCAGTTTAGCGGCTATATACAATGAGCAGTTCTTC
j_gene: TRBJ2-7; d_gene: -; abundance: -; v_gene: TRBV7-9; CDR3aa: CASSLVLEGYEQYF; CDR3nt: TGTGCCAGCAGCTTGGTTTTGGAAGGCTACGAGCAGTACTTC
j_gene: TRBJ1-1; d_gene: -; abundance: few; v_gene: TRBV27; CDR3aa: CASSLYKTVTEAFF; CDR3nt: TGTGCCAGCAGTTTATACAAGACAGTCACTGAAGCTTTCTTT
j_gene: TRBJ2-1; d_gene: TRBD2; abundance: -; v_gene: TRBV7-9; CDR3aa: CASSLAGGRDYNEQFF; CDR3nt: TGTGCCAGCAGCTTAGCGGGCGGGAGGGATTACAATGAGCAGTTCTTC
j_gene: TRBJ2-7; d_gene: TRBD2; abundance: few; v_gene: TRBV5-4; CDR3aa: CASSSVIGGSGEQYF; CDR3nt: TGTGCCAGCAGCTCCGTGATCGGCGGGAGTGGCGAGCAGTACTTC
j_gene: TRBJ2-1; d_gene: -; abundance: -; v_gene: TRBV6-5; CDR3aa: CASSFEIGYNEQFF; CDR3nt: TGTGCCAGCAGTTTTGAGATCGGCTACAATGAGCAGTTCTTC
j_gene: TRBJ2-5; d_gene: -; abundance: -; v_gene: TRBV3-1; CDR3aa: CASSQPHPSQETQYF; CDR3nt: TGTGCCAGCAGCCAACCCCACCCATCCCAAGAGACCCAGTACTTC
j_gene: TRBJ2-3; d_gene: TRBD2; abundance: few; v_gene: TRBV12-3/TRBV12-4; CDR3aa: CASSRHILAGGLTDTQYF; CDR3nt: TGTGCCAGCAGCCGCCACATACTAGCGGGAGGGCTCACAGATACGCAGTATTTT
j_gene: TRBJ2-7; d_gene: TRBD1; abundance: -; v_gene: TRBV7-9; CDR3aa: CASSSTGESYEQYF; CDR3nt: TGTGCCAGCAGCTCGACAGGGGAGTCCTACGAGCAGTACTTC
j_gene: TRBJ2-7; d_gene: TRBD1; abundance: few; v_gene: TRBV7-9; CDR3aa: CASSFGTWDRANYEQYF; CDR3nt: TGTGCCAGCAGCTTCGGGACCTGGGACAGGGCAAACTACGAGCAGTACTTC
j_gene: TRBJ2-5; d_gene: TRBD1; abundance: few; v_gene: TRBV11-2; CDR3aa: CASSSWGQGAQETQYF; CDR3nt: TGTGCCAGCAGCTCCTGGGGACAGGGGGCACAAGAGACCCAGTACTTC
j_gene: TRBJ1-1; d_gene: TRBD1; abundance: few; v_gene: TRBV5-1; CDR3aa: CASSQGGRTEAFF; CDR3nt: TGCGCCAGCAGCCAGGGGGGTCGCACTGAAGCTTTCTTT
j_gene: TRBJ1-2; d_gene: -; abundance: few; v_gene: TRBV6-1; CDR3aa: CASSEVYTAPYGYTF; CDR3nt: TGTGCCAGCAGTGAAGTTTACACAGCTCCCTATGGCTACACCTTC
j_gene: TRBJ2-3; d_gene: -; abundance: -; v_gene: TRBV5-1; CDR3aa: CASSTGLGRITDTQYF; CDR3nt: TGCGCCAGCAGCACAGGCTTGGGGCGGATCACAGATACGCAGTATTTT
j_gene: TRBJ1-1; d_gene: -; abundance: many; v_gene: TRBV20-1; CDR3aa: CSARRGNTEAFF; CDR3nt: TGCAGTGCTAGACGGGGGAACACTGAAGCTTTCTTT
j_gene: TRBJ1-2; d_gene: TRBD1; abundance: -; v_gene: TRBV5-6; CDR3aa: CASSLQTGPNTYYGYTF; CDR3nt: TGTGCCAGCAGCTTGCAGACAGGGCCAAATACCTACTATGGCTACACCTTC
j_gene: TRBJ2-7; d_gene: TRBD2; abundance: few; v_gene: TRBV18; CDR3aa: CASSPTSGGTGEQYF; CDR3nt: TGTGCCAGCTCCCCTACTAGCGGGGGGACGGGAGAGCAGTACTTC
j_gene: TRBJ2-1; d_gene: TRBD2; abundance: -; v_gene: TRBV27; CDR3aa: CASTSSPLTSGRNNEQFF; CDR3nt: TGTGCCAGCACCTCCTCGCCCCTTACTAGCGGGAGAAACAATGAGCAGTTCTTC
j_gene: TRBJ2-3; d_gene: -; abundance: few; v_gene: TRBV7-8; CDR3aa: CASSSVAGLDLQTSTDTQYF; CDR3nt: TGTGCCAGCAGTTCTGTTGCTGGGCTGGATTTGCAAACTAGCACAGATACGCAGTATTTT
j_gene: TRBJ2-7; d_gene: -; abundance: once; v_gene: TRBV4-1; CDR3aa: CASSRAVNNNYYEQYF; CDR3nt: TGCGCCAGCAGCCGAGCTGTAAACAACAATTACTACGAGCAGTACTTC
j_gene: TRBJ1-1; d_gene: -; abundance: few; v_gene: TRBV30; CDR3aa: CAWSVQGNTEAFF; CDR3nt: TGTGCCTGGAGTGTACAGGGGAACACTGAAGCTTTCTTT
j_gene: TRBJ2-1; d_gene: TRBD2; abundance: few; v_gene: TRBV12-3/TRBV12-4; CDR3aa: CASSLSGLANNEQFF; CDR3nt: TGTGCCAGCAGTCTATCGGGACTAGCGAACAATGAGCAGTTCTTC